Presented here are 13 T cell receptor beta chains from one specimen sequenced in a study of vaccination effects on CD4 cells after COVID-19. Subsequent to a culture period of under twelve days, CD4+ T cells were isolated. The table came from immunoSEQ multiplex PCR; TCRdb's copy has only in-frame clones and leaves some out. Found here are tens of thousands of clones, more than 60% of them singletons; the top ten hold approximately 22%. Their recognized antigens are unknown. Sample: CD4+ T cells from PBMCs cultured without peptide, taken before COVID-19 vaccination. Receptors originate from a human donor who had a prior SARS-CoV-2 infection.

V usage is TRBV7-2 and J usage is TRBJ2-1, with 8 bases matching TRBD2. The V segment lost 1 base and the J segment 7 bases; nucleotides outside the gene matches: 6. The CDR3 extends over 15 amino acids. The germline V gene has CDR1 SGHTA and CDR2 FQGNSA. The CDR3 here is CASSLEVAGRNEQFF. Written as DNA, the CDR3 is TGTGCCAGCAGCTTAGAGGTAGCGGGGAGGAATGAGCAGTTCTTC.

CDR3 loop: CASSSQGATGANVLTF. For the CDR3, the DNA is TGTGCCAGCAGCTCACAGGGGGCTACTGGGGCCAACGTCCTGACTTTC. This chain joins TRBV11-1 and TRBJ2-6; 9 bases map to TRBD1. CDR3 length: 16 amino acids. The ends lost 4 bases at V and 2 bases at J; junction bases unmatched: 3. Germline V gene data show CDR1 as SGHAT and CDR2 as FQDESV (reference sequence).

This clone occurred once. V is TRBV25-1 and J is TRBJ1-4; 7 nucleotides align to TRBD1. This CDR3 has 13 residues. The germline V gene has CDR1 MGHDK and CDR2 SYGVNS. After removal of 6 bases from V and 7 bases from J, the junction contained 5 bases not matched to a gene. This CDR3 is CASRKGAVEKLFF. The CDR3 region has the DNA TGTGCCAGCAGGAAGGGGGCGGTTGAAAAACTGTTTTTT.

This clone was observed a handful of times. J is TRBJ2-2 and V is TRBV5-1; unclear D gene. The V gene lost 2 bases and the J gene lost 5 bases, with 16 bases spanning the gap. From germline, CDR1 is SGHRS and CDR2 YFSETQ. The CDR3 consists of 16 residues. CDR3 nucleotide sequence: TGCGCCAGCAGCTTTTTAACGGACCCCGGGACCGGGGAGCTGTTTTTT. Translating gives CASSFLTDPGTGELFF.

The chain uses TRBV4-2 and TRBJ2-1; perhaps TRBD2 as D (7 bases). This CDR3 spans 13 amino acids. V lost 8 bases, J lost 5 bases, and 13 bases lay in between. Germline assignment: CDR1 LGHNA and CDR2 YNFKEQ. The CDR3: CASGGANDNEQFF. CDR3 nucleotide sequence: TGTGCCAGCGGGGGGGCAAACGACAATGAGCAGTTCTTC.

The chain combines TRBV21-1 with TRBJ2-7. TRBV21-1 corresponds to a pseudogene. The CDR3 consists of 15 residues. Here the CDR3 DNA reads TGTGCCAGCAGCAAAGAGAAAGGGACCCCTAACGAGCAGTACTTC. Amino acids: CASSKEKGTPNEQYF.

The rearrangement joins TRBV6-2 or TRBV6-3 to TRBJ2-3; TRBD1 might be the D (7 bases). Germline V CDR1 and CDR2: MNHEY, SVGEGT. Trimming took off 0 bases at V and 0 bases at J, with 13 bases between the two ends. This CDR3 has 17 residues. CDR3 region: CASSYSQGTPSTDTQYF. In DNA form, the CDR3 reads TGTGCCAGCAGTTACTCACAGGGGACTCCCAGCACAGATACGCAGTATTTT.

V is TRBV20-1 and J is TRBJ1-5; D remains unclear. CDR1 is DFQATT and CDR2 is SNEGSKA in the germline V gene (reference sequence). The CDR3 has 13 residues. V was trimmed by 3 bases and J by 5 bases, leaving 11 bases between them. CDR3 residues: CSASPEWDQPQHF. CDR3 in DNA: TGCAGTGCTAGTCCCGAGTGGGATCAGCCCCAGCATTTT.

The V and J genes are TRBV6-5 and TRBJ1-5, with TRBD1 identical over 7 bases. CDR1 and CDR2 (germline): MNHEY, SVGAGI. CDR3 length: 13 amino acids. Trimming cost V 9 bases and J 3 bases; bases outside gene matches: 5. CDR3 residues: CASLQGNNQPQHF. The CDR3 DNA is TGTGCCAGTTTACAGGGGAACAATCAGCCCCAGCATTTT.

V usage is TRBV5-6 and J usage is TRBJ2-1; D is ambiguous. This CDR3 spans 11 amino acids. V gave up 3 bases and J gave up 8 bases, with 6 bases separating them. The germline gives CDR1 SGHDT, CDR2 YYEEEE. The CDR3 loop is CASSWTHEQFF. The CDR3 region has the DNA TGTGCCAGCAGCTGGACCCATGAGCAGTTCTTC.

In its sample, this clone was seen once. The V and J genes are TRBV5-1 and TRBJ2-7; D unresolved. The CDR3 sequence is 16 residues long. CDR1 SGHRS and CDR2 YFSETQ come from the germline V gene. V lost 0 bases, J lost 0 bases, and 13 bases lay in between. The CDR3 here is CASSLAPAGISYEQYF. The CDR3 nucleotides are TGCGCCAGCAGCTTGGCCCCCGCAGGAATCTCCTACGAGCAGTACTTC.

V is TRBV11-3 and J is TRBJ2-7; possible D gene TRBD2, 5 bases. The CDR3 totals 14 residues. V was shortened by 3 bases and J by 7 bases, with 16 bases between the two germline ends. Looked up from germline, CDR1 is SGHNT and CDR2 is YENEEA. The CDR3 sequence is CASSLILAAREQYF. The CDR3 DNA is TGTGCCAGCAGCTTGATCCTAGCAGCTCGGGAGCAGTACTTC.

This chain links TRBV6-1 with TRBJ1-5, with D unresolved. This CDR3 is built from 13 residues. The V gene lost 2 bases and the J gene lost 6 bases, with 8 bases spanning the gap. Germline V gene lookup returns CDR1 MNHNS and CDR2 SASEGT. The CDR3: CASSESPPQPQHF. The CDR3 coding sequence is TGTGCCAGCAGTGAATCCCCCCCTCAGCCCCAGCATTTT.